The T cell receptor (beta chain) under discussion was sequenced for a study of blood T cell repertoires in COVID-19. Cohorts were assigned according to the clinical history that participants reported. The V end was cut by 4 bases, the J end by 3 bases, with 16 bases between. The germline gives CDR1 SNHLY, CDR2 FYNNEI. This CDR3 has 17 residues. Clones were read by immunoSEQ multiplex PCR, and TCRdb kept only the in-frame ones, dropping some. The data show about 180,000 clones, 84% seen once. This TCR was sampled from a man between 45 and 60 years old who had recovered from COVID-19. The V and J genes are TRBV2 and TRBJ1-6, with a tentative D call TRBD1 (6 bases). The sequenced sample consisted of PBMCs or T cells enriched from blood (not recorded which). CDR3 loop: CASSVPRGTDYNSPLHF. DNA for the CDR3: TGTGCCAGCAGTGTACCCAGGGGAACAGACTATAATTCACCCCTCCACTTT.